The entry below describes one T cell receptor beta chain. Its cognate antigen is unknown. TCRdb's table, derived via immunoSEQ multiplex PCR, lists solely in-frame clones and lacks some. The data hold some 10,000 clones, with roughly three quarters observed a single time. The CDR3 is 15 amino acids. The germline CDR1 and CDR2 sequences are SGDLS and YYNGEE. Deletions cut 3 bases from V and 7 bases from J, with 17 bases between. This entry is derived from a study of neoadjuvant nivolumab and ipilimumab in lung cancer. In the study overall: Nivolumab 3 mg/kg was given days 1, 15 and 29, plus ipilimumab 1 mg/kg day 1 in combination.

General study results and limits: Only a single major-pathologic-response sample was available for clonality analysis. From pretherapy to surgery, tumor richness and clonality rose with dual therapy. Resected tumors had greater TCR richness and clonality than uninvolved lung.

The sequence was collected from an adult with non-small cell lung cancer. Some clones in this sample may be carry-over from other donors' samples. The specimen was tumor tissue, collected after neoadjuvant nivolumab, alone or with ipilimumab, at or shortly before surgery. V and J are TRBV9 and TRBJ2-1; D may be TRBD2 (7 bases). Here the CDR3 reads CASSEGGAPGNEQFF. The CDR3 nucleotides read TGTGCCAGCAGCGAGGGGGGGGCTCCGGGGAATGAGCAGTTCTTC.